This passage covers 15 T cell receptor beta chains from one sample sequenced in a study of shared clonotypes between healthy human individuals. Method: immunoSEQ multiplex PCR; TCRdb's copy keeps in-frame clones and lacks some. The sample shows about 1.5 million clones, approximately 98% of them seen only once. Sequenced sample: naive CD4+ T cells sorted from blood. Subset of the sample: CD45RA+ positively selected. The receptors shown here come from a man under 40 in good health.

CDR3 sequence: CASSLDLGGNEQYF. CDR3 in DNA: TGTGCCAGCAGCTTGGATTTAGGGGGCAACGAGCAGTACTTC. The gene calls are TRBV5-4 and TRBJ2-7; 7 bases line up with TRBD1. Unmatched junction bases numbered 5, after V lost 0 bases and J lost 5 bases. Per the germline V gene, CDR1 is SGHNT and CDR2 is YYREEE (reference sequence). The CDR3 is made up of 14 amino acids.

V and J are TRBV19 and TRBJ2-7; no definite D call. Trimming cost V 6 bases and J 6 bases, with 3 bases left between them. The CDR3 extends over 9 amino acids. Germline V CDR1 and CDR2: LNHDA, SQIVND (reference sequence). Here the CDR3 DNA reads TGTGCCAGTAGGAGCGAGCAGTACTTC. Translation: CASRSEQYF.

The J gene is TRBJ2-1, the V gene TRBV7-7; unclear D gene. Germline V gives CDR1 SSHAT, CDR2 FNYEAQ (reference sequence). Trimming stripped 3 bases from V and 7 bases from J, with 16 bases between. This CDR3 has 15 residues. The CDR3 bases are TGTGCCAGCAGCTTCCGAGAAGGTCCGTGGAATGAGCAGTTCTTC. Translation: CASSFREGPWNEQFF.

The chain recombines TRBV20-1 with TRBJ2-1, with D unresolved. Trimming shortened V by 8 bases and J by 11 bases, and 13 bases separated the two germline ends. There are 10 residues in the CDR3. Germline V CDR1 and CDR2: DFQATT, SNEGSKA (reference sequence). In nucleotides, the CDR3 is TGCAGTCCCCTGGGTACGCAGCAGTTCTTC. This sequence encodes CSPLGTQQFF.

This chain uses TRBV11-2 with TRBJ2-2, with a possible D match to TRBD2 (5 bases). The ends were cut back, 0 bases at V and 4 bases at J, with 9 bases in the middle. CDR3 length: 15 residues. The V gene's germline CDR1 is SGHAT and CDR2 FQNNGV. The CDR3 bases are TGTGCCAGCAGCTTAGATCAGCGGACCACCGGGGAGCTGTTTTTT. Translating gives CASSLDQRTTGELFF.

This chain uses TRBV29-1 with TRBJ2-5; the D gene is possibly TRBD1 (5 bases). V was clipped by 6 bases and J by 1 base, with 9 bases between them. Germline V lookup: CDR1 SQVTM, CDR2 ANQGSEA. The CDR3 has 12 amino acids. In DNA, the CDR3 is TGCAGCGTAGCGACAGTCCAAGAGACCCAGTACTTC. Its protein product is CSVATVQETQYF.

Concerning this clone itself: In the same sample, other DNA sequences code for this CDR3. The chain couples TRBV9 to TRBJ2-1, with 7 bases fitting TRBD2. V dropped 0 bases and J dropped 4; count of bases not matched to a gene: 4. The CDR3 extends over 15 amino acids. Germline CDR1 is SGDLS and CDR2 is YYNGEE. The CDR3 sequence is CASSVGSSGYNEQFF. CDR3 sequence (DNA): TGTGCCAGCAGCGTAGGGTCTAGCGGATACAATGAGCAGTTCTTC.

CDR3 protein: CASSYLAAPYEQYF. CDR3 coding DNA: TGTGCCAGCAGTTATCTAGCGGCTCCCTACGAGCAGTACTTC. The chain combines TRBV6-5 with TRBJ2-7; 7 positions match TRBD2. The junction had 4 bases not matched to a gene; V was cut back by 3 bases and J by 2 bases. In germline, CDR1 is MNHEY, CDR2 SVGAGI. This CDR3 region has 14 residues.

This sequence joins TRBV30 and TRBJ2-7; D is unresolved. This CDR3 has 13 residues. Trimming took 5 bases from V and 0 from J, leaving 11 bases between them. The V gene's germline CDR1 is GTSNPN and CDR2 SVGIG (reference sequence). This CDR3 is CAWRWKSSYEQYF. The DNA of the CDR3 is TGTGCCTGGCGTTGGAAAAGCTCCTACGAGCAGTACTTC.

The genes are TRBV7-8 and TRBJ1-3; TRBD1 agrees at 8 bases. The length of the CDR3 is 18 residues. V was clipped by 5 bases and J by 0 bases; unmatched bases: 12. CDR1 is SGHVS and CDR2 is FQNEAQ in the germline V gene. The CDR3 loop is CASSDLEHGQGSGNTIYF. Written as DNA, the CDR3 is TGTGCCAGCAGCGATCTGGAGCATGGACAGGGCTCTGGAAACACCATATATTTT.

This chain uses TRBV14 with TRBJ2-2, with D perhaps TRBD2 (6 bases). The germline CDR1 and CDR2 sequences are SGHDN and FVKESK. The V end was cut by 5 bases, the J end by 7 bases, with 26 bases between. This CDR3 is built from 18 residues. The DNA of the CDR3 is TGTGCCAGCAGCAACTTGATTATGGTCGGGAGTGTTAGCGGGGAGCTGTTTTTT. Translation gives CASSNLIMVGSVSGELFF.

Concerning this clone itself: Additional DNA sequences in this sample encode the identical CDR3. The V call is TRBV15, the J call TRBJ2-5; no firm D call. The CDR3 length is 12 residues. Trimming stripped 0 bases from V and 4 bases from J, with 3 bases between. Germline values: CDR1 LNHNV, CDR2 YYDKDF (reference sequence). CDR3 bases: TGTGCCACCAGCAGAGACCGAGAGACCCAGTACTTC. This sequence encodes CATSRDRETQYF.

The J gene is TRBJ2-1, the V gene TRBV7-2, with 7 bases identical to TRBD1. V dropped 1 base and J dropped 8; count of bases not matched to a gene: 11. Germline CDR1 SGHTA, CDR2 FQGNSA. CDR3 length: 16 amino acids. The CDR3 here is CASSLGATGFGDEQFF. The CDR3 DNA reads as TGTGCCAGCAGCTTAGGGGCGACAGGGTTTGGGGATGAGCAGTTCTTC.

V and J are TRBV18 and TRBJ2-7; D is unclear. V lost 3 bases, J lost 4 bases, and 10 bases lay in between. Germline V gives CDR1 KGHSH, CDR2 LQKENI. The CDR3 is 13 residues long. The CDR3 bases are TGTGCCAGCTCACCCGTGGCCATGTACGAGCAGTACTTC. This gives the protein CASSPVAMYEQYF.

The chain is built from TRBV28 and TRBJ2-5; D is possibly TRBD1 or TRBD2 (5 bases each). Germline CDR1 reads MDHEN; CDR2 reads SYDVKM. The V end lost 5 bases, the J end lost 5 bases, and 24 bases lay between the germline ends. This CDR3 has 17 amino acids. The CDR3 region has the DNA TGTGCCAGCAGTACGACCGGGCAGGGAGAGGGCCAGGAGACCCAGTACTTC. Its translation: CASSTTGQGEGQETQYF.